This is a list of T cell receptor beta chains from one sample in a study of identical twins. TCRdb passed the 5' RACE reads through MiXCR, listing each CDR3 protein once. The top ten hold around 1.6% of the sample, which has about 890,000 distinct CDR3 sequences, over 9% seen once. These sequences were also reported in another study, on yellow fever vaccine responses in identical twins.

Specimen: PBMCs. These receptors all stem from a young woman in good health. CDR3s include the opening cysteine and the closing phenylalanine or tryptophan. Each record gives: D gene, V gene, clone size, J gene, CDR3 protein, CDR3 DNA. A D gene is named only where the DNA matches it firmly. Rows may omit the clone size; those that give it use once, few, many or a size class.

NA,TRBV10-3,NA,TRBJ2-5,CAILNRDAQETQYF,TGTGCCATTCTCAACCGGGACGCTCAAGAGACCCAGTACTTC
TRBD1,TRBV20-1,NA,TRBJ2-5,CSAATGSQETQYF,TGCAGTGCCGCGACAGGGAGCCAAGAGACCCAGTACTTC
TRBD2,TRBV7-9,few,TRBJ2-1,CASSSSRLAGPGNEQFF,TGTGCCAGCAGCAGTAGCAGACTAGCGGGGCCTGGGAATGAGCAGTTCTTC
TRBD2,TRBV15,few,TRBJ2-5,CATSRERTSGRETQYF,TGTGCCACCAGCAGAGAGAGGACTAGCGGGAGGGAGACCCAGTACTTC
NA,TRBV28,few,TRBJ1-2,CASSLFPRGSGYTF,TGTGCCAGCAGTTTATTCCCGCGGGGAAGCGGCTACACCTTC
TRBD2,TRBV20-1,NA,TRBJ2-1,CSAIPLAGRLREQFF,TGCAGTGCTATTCCCCTAGCGGGAAGGTTACGTGAGCAGTTCTTC
NA,TRBV20-1,NA,TRBJ2-5,CSARDLARLETQYF,TGCAGTGCTAGAGATCTTGCGCGTTTGGAGACCCAGTACTTC
NA,TRBV24-1,NA,TRBJ2-4,CATSARGMKYF,TGTGCCACCAGCGCCCGGGGTATGAAGTACTTC
NA,TRBV9,few,TRBJ1-4,CASSVGRSDEKLFF,TGTGCCAGCAGCGTAGGCCGGTCAGATGAAAAACTGTTTTTT
NA,TRBV6-1,few,TRBJ2-2,CASSEGRSGELFF,TGTGCCAGCAGTGAAGGGCGATCCGGGGAGCTGTTTTTT
NA,TRBV20-1,many,TRBJ2-1,CSATLSYNEQFF,TGCAGTGCCACCCTGTCCTACAATGAGCAGTTCTTC
TRBD1,TRBV7-8,NA,TRBJ1-5,CASSGGGGLNQPQHF,TGTGCCAGCAGCGGGGGAGGGGGCCTCAATCAGCCCCAGCATTTT
TRBD1,TRBV12-3/TRBV12-4,many,TRBJ2-1,CASTPGGAGGFEQFF,TGTGCCAGCACCCCCGGAGGAGCAGGGGGCTTTGAGCAGTTCTTC
NA,TRBV24-1,few,TRBJ1-1,CAIRSGTNTEAFF,TGTGCCATACGATCCGGGACGAACACTGAAGCTTTCTTT
NA,TRBV3-1,few,TRBJ1-3,CASAAVGNTIYF,TGTGCCAGTGCGGCGGTCGGAAACACCATATATTTT
NA,TRBV6-5,many,TRBJ2-6,CASSYSPGANVLTF,TGTGCCAGCAGTTACTCCCCTGGGGCCAACGTCCTGACTTTC